This T cell receptor (beta chain) was captured by sequencing in a study of tumor-infiltrating lymphocytes in primary liver carcinoma. This CDR3 is 16 amino acids long. Per the germline V gene, CDR1 is MNHNS and CDR2 is SASEGT. RNA and DNA were co-extracted from roughly 20-30 mg of unsorted bulk tissue. With 400 to 550 ng total RNA as template and a constant-region primer, TCR beta cDNA was made. A slightly modified ARM-PCR protocol with three nested multiplex PCR rounds produced these TCR beta libraries. For around 11 cycles apiece, the opening two PCR rounds ran with TRBV1-TRBV30 forward primers and a C-beta reverse primer. TCRdb re-analysed the multiplex PCR reads in MiXCR, keeping a single row per CDR3 protein. The sample yields about 110,000 distinct CDR3 sequences, about four fifths seen once. Note on this clonotype: One junction end disagrees with the germline gene, perhaps due to a read error.

Material: liver tumor tissue from sampling region 3. Indicated subset: tumor region T3, left-lateral pole. The rearrangement links TRBV6-1 to TRBJ2-4; D remains ambiguous. This clonotype originated in a man in his forties with primary liver carcinoma and hepatitis B virus infection. The CDR3 DNA reads TGTGCCAGCAGGGAAGTAACACTGGGAACCAAAAACATTCAGTACTTC. It codes for CASREVTLGTKNIQYF.